This TCR beta chain is from a study of OX40 agonist ivuxolimab in advanced cancers. Assay: immunoSEQ multiplex PCR; the TCRdb copy retains only in-frame clones and omits some. The sample consists of around 58,000 clones, around 87% of them appearing once. Germline V lookup: CDR1 MDHEN, CDR2 SYDVKM. J was trimmed by 6 bases and V by 3 bases; bases with no gene match: 6. There are 16 residues in the CDR3. This receptor was taken from an adult with an advanced solid tumor such as melanoma, head and neck, liver or kidney cancer. The chain recombines TRBV28 with TRBJ1-4; 11 bases are shared with TRBD1. The sequences come from CD4+ or CD8+ T cells sorted from blood, collected in a trial of the OX40 agonist ivuxolimab. This chain's CDR3 is CASSFPGTGGDEKLFF. As DNA, the CDR3 is TGTGCCAGCAGTTTCCCCGGGACAGGGGGGGATGAAAAACTGTTTTTT.